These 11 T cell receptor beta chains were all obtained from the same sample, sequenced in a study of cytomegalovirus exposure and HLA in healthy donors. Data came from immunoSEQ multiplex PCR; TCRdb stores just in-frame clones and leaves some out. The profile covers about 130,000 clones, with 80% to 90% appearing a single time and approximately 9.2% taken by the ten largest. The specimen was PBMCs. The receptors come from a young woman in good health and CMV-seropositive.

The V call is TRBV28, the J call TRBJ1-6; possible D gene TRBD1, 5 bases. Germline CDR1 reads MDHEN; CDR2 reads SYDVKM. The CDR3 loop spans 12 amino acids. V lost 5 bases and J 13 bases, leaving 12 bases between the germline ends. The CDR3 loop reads CASSTAGSPLHF. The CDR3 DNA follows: TGTGCCAGCAGTACCGCAGGGTCGCCCCTCCACTTT.

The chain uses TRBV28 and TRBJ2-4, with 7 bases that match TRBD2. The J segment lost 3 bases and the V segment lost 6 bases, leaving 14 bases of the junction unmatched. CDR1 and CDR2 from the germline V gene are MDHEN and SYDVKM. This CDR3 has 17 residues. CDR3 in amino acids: CASRRGGGEVGKNIQYF. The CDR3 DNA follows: TGTGCCAGCAGGCGCGGGGGAGGGGAAGTGGGCAAAAACATTCAGTACTTC.

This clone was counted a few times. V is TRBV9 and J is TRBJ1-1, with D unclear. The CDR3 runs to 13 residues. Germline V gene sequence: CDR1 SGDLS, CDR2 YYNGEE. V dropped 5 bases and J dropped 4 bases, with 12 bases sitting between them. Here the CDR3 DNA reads TGTGCCAGCAGACAGAACGAGGGCACTGAAGCTTTCTTT. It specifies CASRQNEGTEAFF.

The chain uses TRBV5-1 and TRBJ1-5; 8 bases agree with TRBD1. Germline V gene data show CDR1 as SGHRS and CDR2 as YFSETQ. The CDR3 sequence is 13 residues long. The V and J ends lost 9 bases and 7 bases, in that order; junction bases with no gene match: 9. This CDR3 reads CAIKDRGDQPQHF. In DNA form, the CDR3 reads TGCGCCATCAAAGACAGGGGTGACCAGCCCCAGCATTTT.

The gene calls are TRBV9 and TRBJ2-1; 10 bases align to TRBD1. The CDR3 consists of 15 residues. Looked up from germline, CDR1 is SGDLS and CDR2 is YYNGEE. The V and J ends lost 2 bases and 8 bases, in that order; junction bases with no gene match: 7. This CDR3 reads CASSVGTGENDEQFF. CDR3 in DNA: TGTGCCAGCAGCGTTGGGACAGGGGAAAATGATGAGCAGTTCTTC.

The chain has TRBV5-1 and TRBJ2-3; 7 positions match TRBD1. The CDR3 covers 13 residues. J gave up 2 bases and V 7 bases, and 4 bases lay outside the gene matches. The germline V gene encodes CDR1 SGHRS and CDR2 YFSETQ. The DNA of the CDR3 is TGCGCCAGCTGTGACAGGGACACAGATACGCAGTATTTT. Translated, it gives CASCDRDTDTQYF. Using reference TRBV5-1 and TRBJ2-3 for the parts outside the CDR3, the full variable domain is KAGVTQTPRYLIKTRGQQVTLSCSPISGHRSVSWYQQTPGQGLQFLFEYFSETQRNKGNFPGRFSGRQFSNSRSEMNVSTLELGDSALYLCASCDRDTDTQYFGPGTRLTVL.

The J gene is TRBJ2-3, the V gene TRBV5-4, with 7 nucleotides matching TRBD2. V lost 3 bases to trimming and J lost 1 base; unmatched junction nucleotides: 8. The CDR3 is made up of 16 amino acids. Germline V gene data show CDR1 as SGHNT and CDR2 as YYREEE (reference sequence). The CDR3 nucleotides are TGTGCCAGCAGCTCTCCGTCCGCGGGGGGCACAGATACGCAGTATTTT. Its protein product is CASSSPSAGGTDTQYF.

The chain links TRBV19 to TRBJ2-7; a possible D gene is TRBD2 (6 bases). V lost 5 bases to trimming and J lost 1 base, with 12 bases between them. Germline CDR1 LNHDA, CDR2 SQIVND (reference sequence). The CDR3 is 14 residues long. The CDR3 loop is CASSSFSGSYEQYF. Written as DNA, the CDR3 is TGTGCCAGTAGTTCTTTTAGCGGATCCTACGAGCAGTACTTC.

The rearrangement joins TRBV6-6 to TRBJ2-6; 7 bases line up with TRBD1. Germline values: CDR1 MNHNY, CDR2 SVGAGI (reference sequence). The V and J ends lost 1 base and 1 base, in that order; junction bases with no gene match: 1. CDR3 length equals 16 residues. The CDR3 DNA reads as TGTGCCAGCAGTTACTGGGGACAGTCTGGGGCCAACGTCCTGACTTTC. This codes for CASSYWGQSGANVLTF.

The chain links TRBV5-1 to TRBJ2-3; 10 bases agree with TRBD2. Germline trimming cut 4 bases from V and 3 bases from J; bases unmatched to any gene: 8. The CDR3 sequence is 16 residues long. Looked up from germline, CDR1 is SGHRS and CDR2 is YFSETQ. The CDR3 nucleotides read TGCGCCAGCAGCCTACTAGCGGGGCCTGGAACAGATACGCAGTATTTT. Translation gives CASSLLAGPGTDTQYF.

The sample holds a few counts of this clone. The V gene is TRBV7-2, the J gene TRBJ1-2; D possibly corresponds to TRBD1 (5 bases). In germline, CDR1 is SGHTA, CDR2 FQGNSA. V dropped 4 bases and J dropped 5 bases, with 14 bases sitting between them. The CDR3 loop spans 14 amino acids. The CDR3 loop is CASSSSGGTYGYTF. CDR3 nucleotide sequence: TGTGCCAGCAGCTCCTCGGGGGGGACGTATGGCTACACCTTC. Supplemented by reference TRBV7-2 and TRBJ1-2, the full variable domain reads GAGVSQSPSNKVTEKGKDVELRCDPISGHTALYWYRQSLGQGLEFLIYFQGNSAPDKSGLPSDRFSAERTGGSVSTLTIQRTQQEDSAVYLCASSSSGGTYGYTFGSGTRLTVV.